The T cell receptor beta chain described here comes from a study of shared clonotypes between healthy human individuals. Trimming took 3 bases from V and 3 from J, leaving 14 bases between them. The CDR3 has 14 amino acids. CDR1 is GTSNPN, CDR2 SVGIG, per germline (reference sequence). In the study's own analysis: Filtering differed since immunoSEQ provided only junctions, with no quality scores. Libraries were prepared by immunoSEQ multiplex PCR; TCRdb keeps only in-frame clonotypes and omits some of them. That table supplies the V and J calls and clone size; D and trimming were determined from the DNA. The sample holds some 1.4 million clones; approximately 96% are singletons and the top ten take 0.95% to 1.5%. Only Caucasian adults living in Nashville, Tennessee made up the donor group.

The sequence derives from a man aged 25 to 40 in good health. The V gene is TRBV30, the J gene TRBJ1-1, with D tentatively TRBD1 (5 bases). The sample comprised naive CD4+ T cells sorted from blood. Specified subset: CD45RA+ positively selected. The CDR3 nucleotides are TGTGCCTGGAGCAGGCAGGGACGAGACACTGAAGCTTTCTTT. Its protein product is CAWSRQGRDTEAFF.